What follows is one TCR beta chain and its context. The antigen it recognizes is unknown. Qualities for individual bases were not recorded, and no much larger clone is one base off. In total, 666 healthy bone marrow donors made up the cohort. All cohort members were sampled while nominally healthy, although unrecorded immune exposures were likely present. The donor was CMV seropositive and belonged to the group of 250 to 350 seropositive cohort members. A peripheral blood sample was collected from each donor, and TCR beta sequencing was performed on peripheral blood mononuclear cells. Genomic DNA extraction from the blood cell samples was performed with the Qiagen DNeasy Blood Extraction Kit. The data are from a study of cytomegalovirus exposure and HLA in healthy donors (dated by TCRdb to between 2016 and 2019). At the level of the whole study: In an earlier analysis of about 560 of the donors, 276 Gb of sequence data and 100 million or so unique TCR beta sequences from some 170 million T cells were reported. An early release covering roughly 640 HLA-typed donors comprised about 300 gigabases of sequencing data and roughly 86 million unique TCR sequences. Of the approximately 370 genotyped donors, 75% to 85% were placed in the genetic ancestry cluster associated with self-reported Caucasian donors. The study aimed to test whether cataloging public T cell receptors could reveal signatures of past pathogen exposure. The study used immunosequencing to profile the T cell repertoires of under 700 subjects and linked those repertoires to cytomegalovirus serostatus. A separate validation cohort of 100 to 150 different subjects was used in addition to the 666-subject first cohort. High-throughput TCR immunosequencing, statistical association of individual TCRs with disease status, and machine learning were combined to predict cytomegalovirus infection status. A later analysis re-analyzed previously published TCR beta repertoires from 666 donors and added high-resolution HLA genotyping to study TCR occurrence patterns. Rather than using new phenotypic data, the later analysis identified candidate immune exposures from TCR beta sequences and from how often those sequences occurred across donors. In an earlier analysis of more than 550 of the donors, high-throughput TCR beta sequencing was used to judge whether each TCR beta V gene segment behaved as functional or pseudogenic. Donor age, sex, ethnicity and CMV serostatus were collected together with the repertoire data. In a later genetic analysis, genome-wide SNP genotypes for about 55% of the roughly 700 donors were used, and that subset was treated as a discovery cohort. Every repertoire in the discovery cohort had been generated on one and the same sequencing platform. Class I and class II HLA loci were covered by the typing at four-digit resolution. The number of typed donors differed by locus: about 629-640 for A, B, C, DRB1 and DQB1; some 500 for DQA1; some 590 for DPA1; and roughly 490 for DPB1. Because of strong linkage in the cohort, roughly five DR-DQ haplotypes were treated as single units for association and clustering. Among some 410 genotyped donors of the cohort, an average of about 240,000 unique TCR beta nucleotide sequences were sequenced per donor, roughly a sixth of them non-productive.

Paper-wide results and their limitations: Most TCR sequences were observed very rarely across donors, whereas some public TCRs were present in many individuals. An association between a missense DCLRE1C variant and V-gene and J-gene trimming of TCR beta chains was found in a later genetic analysis and replicated in an independent cohort. A few of the identified cytomegalovirus-associated TCR beta chains were confirmed in vitro to be specific for cytomegalovirus antigens. Several of the top co-occurrence clusters appeared to be linked to parvovirus B19, influenza, CMV and Epstein-Barr virus, according to a later analysis. A later analysis found that most CMV-associated TCR beta chains appeared HLA-restricted, with HLA associations seemingly driven largely by CMV exposure. A cluster of highly shared sequence variants was judged likely to be a technical artifact of the sequencing pipeline. Specific HLA alleles were associated with around 18,000 TCR beta sequences at a false discovery rate of 0.05 in a later analysis. When HLA alleles, especially DR and DQ, strongly co-occurred, TCR associations were difficult to assign to individual alleles. In an earlier analysis of about 600 of the donors, most TCR beta V segments appeared in productive rearrangements about 87% or about 30% of the time, broadly matching IMGT annotations. Only TCR beta chains were sequenced in this cohort, and the absence of alpha or paired-chain data limited detectable features. A later analysis found that HLA-associated TCR beta chains were more clonally expanded and had lower generation probabilities than equally common non-associated chains. CMV serostatus was the only immune exposure information available for the cohort. The authors suggested that the approach could potentially be generalized to other disease states and immunological phenotypes. Some IMGT-functional V segments, including TRBV6-2 and TRBV6-3, could not be distinguished by the 87-base-pair reads and were therefore excluded. According to a later analysis, TCR association rates differed among HLA loci, with DRB1 alleles showing the most associated TCRs and HLA-C alleles showing the fewest. Approximately 16 rarely observed V segments, including chromosome 9 orphons, were excluded from the earlier analysis of about 600 of the donors because counts were too low. Because HLA typing was missing for some donors at each locus, association tests included only the typed subset. Cytomegalovirus status was reported to be diagnosed by the classifier with high specificity and sensitivity in both the original and validation cohorts. A further reported finding was that TCR beta sequences accurately predicted the HLA-A and HLA-B alleles for most subjects in the first cohort. In a later genetic analysis, fewer N-insertions in productive TCRs were reported among donors in an Asian-associated ancestry cluster than the 666-donor mean. Presence/absence analyses assumed roughly uniform sequencing depth across donors, an assumption that may not hold. Correlated functional status among segregating V segments might reflect linkage disequilibrium, but an unknown experimental factor could not be ruled out. The study gave a list of over 150 TCR beta chains associated with cytomegalovirus.

The method behind the library was the immunoSEQ multiplex PCR assay. The multiplex PCR relied on a mix of 60 forward primers for TCR Vbeta segments and 13 reverse primers for TCR Jbeta segments. A multiplex PCR assay on genomic DNA amplified the CDR3 region of rearranged TCR beta genes. On the Illumina HiSeq System, the amplified TCR beta libraries were sequenced as 87-base-pair reads. The published analysis was carried out like this. Across the 666 repertoires, a later analysis counted around 80 million unique TCR beta chains, approximately 12 million of which were shared by at least two donors. To remove PCR and sequencing errors, raw reads were error-corrected and collapsed into unique sequences using a nearest-neighbor algorithm that merged closely related sequences. V, D and J gene segments were assigned by aligning CDR3 sequences to IMGT reference sequences. For a sequence to be retained, at least a six-nucleotide match to both a V gene segment and a J gene segment was required. A rearrangement was called productive if the CDR3 had no stop codons and remained in frame with V and J, and every other rearrangement was called non-productive. CDR3 was defined according to IMGT convention as the region running from the second conserved V-encoded cysteine to the conserved J-encoded phenylalanine. Sequences without an unambiguous match to a single V gene segment were excluded from the earlier analysis of a few hundred of the donors. An earlier analysis of fewer than 750 of the donors classified V segments as functional when productive rearrangements were above 56.7% and as segregating when the standard deviation between donors was above 5%. A statistical classification framework was built for diagnosing cytomegalovirus status from the catalog of TCR beta chain sequences. A later analysis assigned V and J genes by comparing TCR nucleotide sequences with IMGT/GENE-DB human TR gene sequences. The TCRdist pipeline was used in a later analysis to assign CDR3 sequences and most-parsimonious VDJ recombination scenarios. In a later analysis, each TCR beta chain was defined by its CDR3 amino acid sequence together with its V-gene family, and reads without a unique V-gene family were excluded. As a way to deal with suspected cross-contamination and a sequencing artifact, a later analysis dropped 450 to 600 nucleotide sequences that were highly shared and had low generation probability. In a later analysis, a clonal expansion index for each public chain was calculated from normalized within-repertoire ranks of inferred template counts. In a later analysis, generation probabilities were computed using a VDJ recombination model fitted to out-of-frame rearrangements, and the results were checked against IGoR. In a later analysis, TCR-TCR, TCR-HLA and TCR-CMV co-occurrence was scored with hypergeometric tests, and a repertoire-size bias correction was applied to TCR pairs. To estimate false discovery rates, a later analysis permuted the HLA or CMV assignments 20 times. In a later analysis, co-occurring TCRs were grouped using DBSCAN, with TCRdist sequence similarity added in when clustering inside HLA-allele-positive subsets. Co-occurrence clustering excluded repertoires with fewer than 30,000 or more than 120,000 public chains, plus five with anomalous nucleotide sharing. TCRdb's version of the immuneACCESS table is confined to in-frame rearrangements and falls short of the full clone set. An unresolved V gene accounts for under half of the shortfall where checked; the remainder is of unknown origin. V and J calls and clone size come straight from that table; D and trimming were deduced from the DNA. A total of 150,000 to 200,000 clones appear in this sample, 80% to 85% of them only once. Clones ranked in the top ten supply around 2.1% of the sample.

V was cut back by 0 bases and J by 7 bases, leaving a gap of 10 bases between them. CDR1 is given as MNHEY and CDR2 as SVGAGI, both from the germline V gene. Reading from cysteine to phenylalanine, the CDR3 counts 14 amino acids. Solely the CDR3 DNA is kept, with 42 bases framed from the first base. This sequence originates from a woman aged 18-30 years in good health and CMV-seropositive. The sample consisted of PBMCs. The V and J genes are TRBV6-5 and TRBJ1-5, with no confident D gene call. Read as DNA, the sequence is TGTGCCAGCAGTTACTCGAGTGGAGGCCAGCCCCAGCATTTT. It specifies CASSYSSGGQPQHF.